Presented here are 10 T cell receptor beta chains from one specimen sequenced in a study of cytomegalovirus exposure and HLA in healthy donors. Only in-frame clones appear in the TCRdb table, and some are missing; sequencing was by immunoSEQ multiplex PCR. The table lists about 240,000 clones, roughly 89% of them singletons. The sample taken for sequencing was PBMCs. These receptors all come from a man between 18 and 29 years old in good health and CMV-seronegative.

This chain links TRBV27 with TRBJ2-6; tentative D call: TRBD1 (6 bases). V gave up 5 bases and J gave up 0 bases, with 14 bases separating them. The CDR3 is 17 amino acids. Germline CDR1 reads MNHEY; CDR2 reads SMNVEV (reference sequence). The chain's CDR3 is CASSRGHYSSGANVLTF. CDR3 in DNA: TGTGCCAGCAGTCGGGGACATTATTCCTCTGGGGCCAACGTCCTGACTTTC.

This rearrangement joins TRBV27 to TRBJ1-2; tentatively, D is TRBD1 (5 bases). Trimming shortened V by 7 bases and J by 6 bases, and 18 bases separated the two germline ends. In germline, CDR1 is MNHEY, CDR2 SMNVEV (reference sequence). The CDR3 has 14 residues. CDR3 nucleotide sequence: TGTGCCAGCAAGACAGTTACGTACCCTCATGGCTACACCTTC. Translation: CASKTVTYPHGYTF.

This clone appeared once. CDR3 protein: CATTPQVGTEAFF. CDR3 coding DNA: TGTGCCACTACCCCCCAGGTGGGCACTGAAGCTTTCTTT. The rearrangement joins TRBV19 to TRBJ1-1; D remains ambiguous. The V gene's germline CDR1 is LNHDA and CDR2 SQIVND (reference sequence). The CDR3 has 13 amino acids. Trimming pared 10 bases from V and 4 bases from J, leaving 16 bases between.

Here the CDR3 reads CASSLNAESYNEQFF. In DNA, the CDR3 is TGTGCCAGCAGCTTAAACGCGGAGAGCTACAATGAGCAGTTCTTC. This chain joins TRBV11-2 and TRBJ2-1, with unresolved D. Trimming stripped 2 bases from V and 3 bases from J, with 11 bases between. CDR3 length equals 15 residues. Germline V lookup: CDR1 SGHAT, CDR2 FQNNGV.

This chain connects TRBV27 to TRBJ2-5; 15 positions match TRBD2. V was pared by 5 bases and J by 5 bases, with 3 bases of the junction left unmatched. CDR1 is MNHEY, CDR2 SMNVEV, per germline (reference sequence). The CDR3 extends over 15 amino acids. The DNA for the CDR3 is TGTGCCAGCAGTCCTGGGACTAGCGGGAGGGAGACCCAGTACTTC. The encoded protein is CASSPGTSGRETQYF.

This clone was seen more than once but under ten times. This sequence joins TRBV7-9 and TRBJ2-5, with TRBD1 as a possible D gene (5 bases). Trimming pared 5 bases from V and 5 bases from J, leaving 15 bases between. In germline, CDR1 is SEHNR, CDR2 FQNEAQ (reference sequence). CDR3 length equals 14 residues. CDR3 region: CASSPETDLETQYF. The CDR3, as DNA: TGTGCCAGCAGCCCAGAGACAGACCTCGAGACCCAGTACTTC.

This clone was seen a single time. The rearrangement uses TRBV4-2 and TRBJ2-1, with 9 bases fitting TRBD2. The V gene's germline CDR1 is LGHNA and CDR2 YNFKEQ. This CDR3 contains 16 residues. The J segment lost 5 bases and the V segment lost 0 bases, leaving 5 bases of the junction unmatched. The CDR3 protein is CASSQEGGLAHNEQFF. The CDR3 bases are TGTGCCAGCAGCCAAGAAGGGGGACTAGCACACAATGAGCAGTTCTTC.

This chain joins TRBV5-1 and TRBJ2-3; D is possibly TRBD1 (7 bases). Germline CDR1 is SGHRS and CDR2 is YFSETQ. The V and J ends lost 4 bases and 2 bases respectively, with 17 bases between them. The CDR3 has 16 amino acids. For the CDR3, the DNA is TGCGCCAGCAGCGCGGGACCGGGACAGTCCACAGATACGCAGTATTTT. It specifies CASSAGPGQSTDTQYF.

CDR3: CASSSNDRAHGYTF. CDR3 coding DNA: TGTGCCAGCAGCTCCAACGACAGGGCCCATGGCTACACCTTC. The rearrangement uses TRBV7-9 and TRBJ1-2; 7 nucleotides align to TRBD1. V gave up 4 bases and J gave up 6 bases; unmatched junction bases: 8. The germline CDR1 and CDR2 sequences are SEHNR and FQNEAQ (reference sequence). The CDR3 covers 14 residues. Supplemented by reference TRBV7-9 and TRBJ1-2, the full variable domain reads DTGVSQNPRHKITKRGQNVTFRCDPISEHNRLYWYRQTLGQGPEFLTYFQNEAQLEKSRLLSDRFSAERPKGSFSTLEIQRTEQGDSAMYLCASSSNDRAHGYTFGSGTRLTVV.

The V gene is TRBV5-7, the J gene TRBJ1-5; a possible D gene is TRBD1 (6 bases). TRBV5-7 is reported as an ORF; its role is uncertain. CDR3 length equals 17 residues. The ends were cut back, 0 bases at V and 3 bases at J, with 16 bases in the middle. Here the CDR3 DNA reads TGTGCCAGCAGCTTGGCCACGTACAGGGCGGTCAATCAGCCCCAGCATTTT. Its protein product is CASSLATYRAVNQPQHF.